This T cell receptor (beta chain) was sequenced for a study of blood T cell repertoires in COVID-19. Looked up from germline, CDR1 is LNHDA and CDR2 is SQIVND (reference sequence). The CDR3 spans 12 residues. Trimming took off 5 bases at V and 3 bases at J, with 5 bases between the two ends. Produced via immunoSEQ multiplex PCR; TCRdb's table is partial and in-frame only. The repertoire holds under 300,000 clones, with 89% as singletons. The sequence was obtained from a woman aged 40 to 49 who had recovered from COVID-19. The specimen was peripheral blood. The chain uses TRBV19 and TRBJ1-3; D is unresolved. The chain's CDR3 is CASSSFGNTIYF. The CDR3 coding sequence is TGTGCCAGTAGTTCATTTGGAAACACCATATATTTT.